This T cell receptor beta chain was identified in a study of T-cell memory formation after mild COVID-19. Study-level points and caveats: Pre-infection memory contained some responding clones, which suggested that cross-reactive memory had joined.

Germline V gene data show CDR1 as DFQATT and CDR2 as SNEGSKA (reference sequence). V lost 6 bases to trimming and J lost 0 bases, with 11 bases between them. This CDR3 is built from 13 residues. Points on this clonotype: What it binds is not known.

TCRdb passed the 5' RACE reads through MiXCR, listing each CDR3 protein once. The sample gives 350,000 to 400,000 distinct CDR3 sequences, roughly 21% of which show up once; about 12% is in the top ten. The chain employs TRBV20-1 and TRBJ1-1, with D possibly being TRBD1 (5 bases). The sequencing input was PBMCs or a T cell subset sorted from them (not recorded which). This TCR derives from an adult woman who had mild COVID-19 (a few samples of this study predate the infection). Cell type and time point are not known. This chain's CDR3 is CSAIDRVNTEAFF. In nucleotides, the CDR3 is TGCAGTGCCATTGACAGAGTGAACACTGAAGCTTTCTTT.